This is a list of T cell receptor beta chains from one sample in a study of blood T cell repertoires in COVID-19. Generated by immunoSEQ multiplex PCR, the TCRdb table keeps only in-frame clones and is missing some. The sample lists about 140,000 clones; about 80% were seen once. Sequencing was performed on peripheral blood. The source of these receptors is a human donor in a cohort sampled during active COVID-19. The CDR3 runs from the conserved cysteine through the conserved F or W. A D gene is named only where the DNA matches it firmly. Not all rows give a size; the values are once, few, many and, for expanded clones, a class.

CDR3aa | CDR3nt | d_gene | j_gene | abundance | v_gene
CASSRSGTSGASLF | TGTGCCAGCAGCCGTTCCGGGACTAGCGGGGCTTCTCTCTTC | TRBD2 | TRBJ2-1 | . | TRBV9
CASSSDAGTGTYEQYF | TGTGCCAGCAGCTCTGATGCCGGGACAGGGACCTACGAGCAGTACTTC | TRBD1 | TRBJ2-7 | . | TRBV7-2
CASSQRGPAYNEQFF | TGTGCCAGCAGCCAGCGGGGGCCTGCCTACAATGAGCAGTTCTTC | . | TRBJ2-1 | few | TRBV3-1/TRBV3-2
CASSPNSNAGYGYTF | TGTGCCAGCAGCCCTAACTCCAACGCTGGCTATGGCTACACCTTC | . | TRBJ1-2 | medium-sized | TRBV7-9
CASRRDRVSGKETQYF | TGTGCCAGCAGACGAGACAGGGTATCTGGCAAAGAGACCCAGTACTTC | TRBD1 | TRBJ2-5 | once | TRBV6-6
CASSPSSQVYNEQFF | TGTGCCAGCTCACCAAGTTCACAGGTTTACAATGAGCAGTTCTTC | . | TRBJ2-1 | . | TRBV18
CASRGGGVSNQPQHF | TGTGCCAGTAGGGGGGGTGGGGTGAGCAATCAGCCCCAGCATTTT | . | TRBJ1-5 | . | TRBV19
CASSPSKQGQTQYF | TGTGCCAGCAGTCCCTCGAAGCAGGGGCAGACCCAGTACTTC | . | TRBJ2-5 | . | TRBV25-1
CASSILAGGISEKLFF | TGTGCCAGTAGTATATTGGCAGGGGGAATTAGTGAAAAACTGTTTTTT | TRBD1 | TRBJ1-4 | . | TRBV19
CASSTSGTRENTQYF | TGTGCCAGCAGTACCTCCGGGACTAGGGAGAATACGCAGTATTTT | TRBD2 | TRBJ2-3 | . | TRBV6-6
CASSSGGGSNTGELFF | TGTGCCAGCAGCTCGGGCGGGGGATCGAACACCGGGGAGCTGTTTTTT | TRBD2 | TRBJ2-2 | . | TRBV7-8
CASSQDPRQGIYGYTF | TGTGCCAGCAGCCAAGACCCGAGACAGGGGATCTATGGCTACACCTTC | TRBD1 | TRBJ1-2 | . | TRBV3-1/TRBV3-2
CASSRGAGYSPLHF | TGTGCCAGCAGCCGTGGAGCGGGCTATTCACCCCTCCACTTT | . | TRBJ1-6 | . | TRBV6-5
CASSRKGTTTSGANVLTF | TGTGCCAGTAGTCGTAAGGGGACAACAACCTCTGGGGCCAACGTCCTGACTTTC | . | TRBJ2-6 | . | TRBV19
CASRLKETQYF | TGTGCCAGCAGGCTAAAAGAGACCCAGTACTTC | . | TRBJ2-5 | . | TRBV2
CASSQSNREEKLFF | TGTGCCAGCAGCCAAAGTAACAGGGAGGAAAAACTGTTTTTT | . | TRBJ1-4 | . | TRBV7-9
CASSLRGTPSPPEQYF | TGTGCCAGCAGCTTGAGGGGTACCCCTTCCCCCCCCGAGCAGTACTTC | . | TRBJ2-7 | few | TRBV5-5
CASSLTSTMNTEAFF | TGTGCCAGCAGCTTAACGTCAACTATGAACACTGAAGCTTTCTTT | . | TRBJ1-1 | . | TRBV7-3
CASTPTGPTDTQYF | TGTGCCAGTACCCCGACAGGTCCCACAGATACGCAGTATTTT | . | TRBJ2-3 | . | TRBV19
CASSYGTGATGSPLHF | TGTGCCAGCAGTTACGGGACAGGGGCGACGGGATCACCCCTCCACTTT | TRBD1 | TRBJ1-6 | . | TRBV6-5
CASRGSSNEKLFF | TGTGCCAGCAGGGGCAGTTCCAATGAAAAACTGTTTTTT | . | TRBJ1-4 | . | TRBV2
CASSLYSPTPEQYF | TGTGCCAGCAGTTTATACAGCCCCACGCCCGAGCAGTACTTC | . | TRBJ2-7 | . | TRBV28
CASATGGAYNQPQHF | TGTGCCAGCGCGACAGGGGGCGCTTACAATCAGCCCCAGCATTTT | TRBD1 | TRBJ1-5 | many | TRBV2
CAISVGTLPTYEQYF | TGTGCCATCAGTGTCGGGACACTACCTACCTACGAGCAGTACTTC | . | TRBJ2-7 | . | TRBV10-3
CASSLNGRGATNEKLFF | TGTGCCAGCAGCTTAAACGGCAGGGGAGCAACTAATGAAAAACTGTTTTTT | . | TRBJ1-4 | . | TRBV13
CASSLDTSGGLTDTQYF | TGTGCCAGCAGCTTAGATACTAGCGGGGGGCTAACAGATACGCAGTATTTT | TRBD2 | TRBJ2-3 | . | TRBV7-2
CASRIDRMAVNEQFF | TGTGCCAGCAGAATAGACAGAATGGCAGTCAATGAGCAGTTCTTC | . | TRBJ2-1 | once | TRBV11-2
CASSPGTRLTYEQYF | TGTGCCAGCAGTCCCGGGACACGGTTAACCTACGAGCAGTACTTC | . | TRBJ2-7 | . | TRBV28
CASSVAPGGNQPQHF | TGTGCCAGCAGCGTTGCGCCAGGGGGCAATCAGCCCCAGCATTTT | . | TRBJ1-5 | . | TRBV11-2
CASSRADEWRETQYF | TGCGCCAGCAGCCGGGCTGATGAGTGGCGAGAGACCCAGTACTTC | . | TRBJ2-5 | . | TRBV4-1
CASSYSLDGTYEQYF | TGTGCCAGCAGTTACTCCCTCGACGGGACCTACGAGCAGTACTTC | . | TRBJ2-7 | . | TRBV6-5